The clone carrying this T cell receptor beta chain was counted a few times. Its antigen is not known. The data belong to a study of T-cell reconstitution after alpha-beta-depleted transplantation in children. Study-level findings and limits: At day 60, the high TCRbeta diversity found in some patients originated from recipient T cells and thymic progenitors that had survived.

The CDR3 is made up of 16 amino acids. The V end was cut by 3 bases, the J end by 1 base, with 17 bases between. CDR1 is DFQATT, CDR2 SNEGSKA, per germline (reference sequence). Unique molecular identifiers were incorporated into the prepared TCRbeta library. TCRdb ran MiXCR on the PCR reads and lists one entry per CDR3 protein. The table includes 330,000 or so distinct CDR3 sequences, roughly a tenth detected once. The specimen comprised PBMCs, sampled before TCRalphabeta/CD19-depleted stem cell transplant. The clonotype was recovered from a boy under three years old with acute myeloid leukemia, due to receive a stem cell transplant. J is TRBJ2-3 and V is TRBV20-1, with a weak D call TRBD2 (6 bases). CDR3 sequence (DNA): TGCAGTGCTAGCGGTCTCATGGCTAGCGGCACAGATACGCAGTATTTT. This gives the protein CSASGLMASGTDTQYF.